Shown below are 14 T cell receptor beta chains from a single sample sequenced in a study of Graves' ophthalmopathy and Graves' hyperthyroidism. RNA transcripts yielded amplified TCR beta CDR3 regions. First-round RT-PCR employed HTBI primers, with a second-round multiplex PCR after it. TCRdb re-called the multiplex PCR reads with MiXCR, one entry per CDR3 protein. The sample contains a few hundred thousand distinct CDR3 sequences, about 15% of which appear only once. Material: peripheral blood. Receptors were obtained from an adult woman with stable Graves' hyperthyroidism.

This clonotype occurred many times. The V and J genes are TRBV20-1 and TRBJ2-7; 16 positions match TRBD2. In germline, CDR1 is DFQATT, CDR2 SNEGSKA (reference sequence). There are 16 residues in the CDR3. Trimming removed 6 bases from V and 4 bases from J; junction bases left unmatched: 9. CDR3 protein: CSATGGLAGGPYEQYF. For the CDR3, the DNA is TGCAGTGCCACAGGGGGACTAGCGGGAGGGCCTTACGAGCAGTACTTC.

There are many counts of this clonotype. The chain joins TRBV27 to TRBJ1-2, with TRBD1 identical over 10 bases. The germline V gene has CDR1 MNHEY and CDR2 SMNVEV (reference sequence). CDR3 length equals 15 residues. Losses at the gene ends were 6 bases for V and 4 bases for J; bases not matched to a gene: 8. The CDR3 DNA sequence: TGTGCCAGCAGCCGACAGGGGGCGGTTGGCTATGGCTACACCTTC. Amino acids: CASSRQGAVGYGYTF.

The chain combines TRBV20-1 with TRBJ2-7; 8 nucleotides match TRBD2. The V segment lost 1 base and the J segment 2 bases; nucleotides outside the gene matches: 16. Germline CDR1 and CDR2: DFQATT and SNEGSKA (reference sequence). CDR3 length equals 18 residues. The CDR3 here is CSARADWDGRESPYEQYF. CDR3 in DNA: TGCAGTGCTAGAGCGGACTGGGACGGGAGGGAGAGTCCCTACGAGCAGTACTTC.

This clonotype occurred many times. J is TRBJ2-2 and V is TRBV29-1; D is unresolved. V was pared by 3 bases and J by 4 bases, with 12 bases between. The CDR3 totals 14 residues. Germline CDR1 and CDR2: SQVTM and ANQGSEA. The chain's CDR3 is CSVEDLPPTGELFF. For the CDR3, the DNA is TGCAGCGTTGAGGACCTTCCCCCCACCGGGGAGCTGTTTTTT.

The sample holds many counts of this clonotype. The rearrangement links TRBV11-3 to TRBJ2-5; no firm D call. This CDR3 is built from 15 residues. Germline CDR1 is SGHNT and CDR2 is YENEEA. V was clipped by 7 bases and J by 6 bases, with 21 bases between them. CDR3 sequence: CASTLTRRPGKTQYF. CDR3 coding DNA: TGTGCCAGCACCCTAACCAGACGCCCCGGAAAGACCCAGTACTTC.

This clonotype was counted ten times or more. This CDR3 reads CASSLDPLGAFF. CDR3 DNA sequence: TGTGCCAGCAGCTTAGATCCCCTGGGGGCTTTCTTT. This rearrangement joins TRBV11-2 to TRBJ1-1, with D uncertain. The CDR3 is 12 residues long. Trimming shortened V by 0 bases and J by 11 bases, and 10 bases separated the two germline ends. In germline, CDR1 is SGHAT, CDR2 FQNNGV.

The gene calls are TRBV15 and TRBJ1-2; 7 positions match TRBD1. The CDR3 totals 14 residues. J lost 2 bases, V lost 5 bases, and 5 bases had no gene match. Germline V gene lookup returns CDR1 LNHNV and CDR2 YYDKDF (reference sequence). CDR3 nucleotides: TGTGCCACCAGCGCGGGACAGAACAACTATGGCTACACCTTC. Its translation: CATSAGQNNYGYTF.

This clonotype was detected many times. CDR3 sequence reads: CSARDIRGGQPQHF. CDR3 nucleotides: TGCAGTGCTAGAGATATCCGGGGGGGACAGCCCCAGCATTTT. The rearrangement uses TRBV20-1 and TRBJ1-5, with a possible D match to TRBD1 (5 bases). Trimming took off 0 bases at V and 7 bases at J, with 13 bases between the two ends. This CDR3 contains 14 residues. Per germline, CDR1 DFQATT and CDR2 SNEGSKA (reference sequence).

This clonotype was observed at least ten times. The V gene is TRBV20-1, the J gene TRBJ2-4, with D unresolved. CDR1 DFQATT and CDR2 SNEGSKA come from the germline V gene (reference sequence). The CDR3 is made up of 14 amino acids. Trimming took off 3 bases at V and 3 bases at J, with 12 bases between the two ends. The chain's CDR3 is CSASSGSDKNIQYF. Written as DNA, the CDR3 is TGCAGTGCTAGTTCCGGGTCGGACAAAAACATTCAGTACTTC.

As concerns this clonotype: Relative to the germline gene, one junction end is altered; a read error may explain this. The chain is built from TRBV28 and TRBJ1-1, with D possibly TRBD1 on 6 matching bases. The CDR3 sequence is 15 residues long. In germline, CDR1 is MDHEN, CDR2 SYDVKM. This chain's CDR3 is CASSLGITGYTDAFF. CDR3 sequence (DNA): TGTGCCAGCAGTTTAGGAATTACAGGGTACACTGATGCTTTCTTT.

This clonotype appeared many times. The genes are TRBV29-1 and TRBJ1-1; no definite D call. The CDR3 covers 14 residues. Germline V lookup: CDR1 SQVTM, CDR2 ANQGSEA. Trimming pared 3 bases from V and 0 bases from J, leaving 11 bases between. The CDR3 loop is CSVDPGRMNTEAFF. The CDR3 DNA reads TGCAGCGTTGACCCCGGACGGATGAACACTGAAGCTTTCTTT. The full variable domain, with the rest looked up from reference TRBV29-1 and TRBJ1-1, is SAVISQKPSRDICQRGTSLTIQCQVDSQVTMMFWYRQQPGQSLTLIATANQGSEATYESGFVIDKFPISRPNLTFSTLTVSNMSPEDSSIYLCSVDPGRMNTEAFFGQGTRLTVV.

This clonotype was counted at least ten times. The chain joins TRBV20-1 to TRBJ2-7; 8 nucleotides agree with TRBD2. The length of the CDR3 is 14 residues. Germline V gene data show CDR1 as DFQATT and CDR2 as SNEGSKA (reference sequence). The trim removed 0 bases at V and 6 bases at J, leaving 7 bases unmatched. The CDR3 sequence: CSARESSGNAEQYF. CDR3 nucleotide sequence: TGCAGTGCTAGAGAGAGTAGCGGGAACGCCGAGCAGTACTTC.

V gene TRBV6-2 or TRBV6-3 combines with J gene TRBJ2-5; 8 bases map to TRBD2. CDR1 and CDR2 (germline): MNHEY, SVGEGT. The CDR3 sequence is 14 residues long. V shed 5 bases, J shed 7 bases, and the junction held 9 bases outside the gene matches. For the CDR3, the DNA is TGTGCCAGCAGTGAGATGGCGGCGGGGGGGACCCAGTACTTC. Its protein is CASSEMAAGGTQYF.

This clonotype was observed many times. This rearrangement joins TRBV28 to TRBJ1-5, with D tentatively TRBD1 (6 bases). In germline, CDR1 is MDHEN, CDR2 SYDVKM. The CDR3 spans 14 residues. The ends were cut back, 3 bases at V and 9 bases at J, with 15 bases in the middle. This chain's CDR3 is CASSFSHRDGPQHF. The DNA for the CDR3 is TGTGCCAGCAGTTTCTCGCACAGGGATGGGCCCCAGCATTTT.